One sample yielded the 16 T cell receptor beta chains listed below, sequenced in a study of a mutant IDH1 vaccine in newly diagnosed glioma. Antigens of these TCRs are unknown. This table comes from immunoSEQ multiplex PCR, and its TCRdb copy is limited to in-frame clones, with some not included. The sample contains tens of thousands of clones, around 87% of which appear only once. Regarding time point: week 35, safety follow-up. Vaccination comprised doses that each held 300 ug of mutant IDH1 20-mer peptide, plus topical imiquimod. Sequenced material: PBMCs, taken from a glioma patient whose treatment included an IDH1 peptide vaccine. Receptor source: a man younger than 40 with glioma.

The CDR3 loop reads CERAGGEQFF. CDR3 DNA: TGTGAACGGGCGGGGGGTGAGCAGTTCTTC. The rearrangement links TRBV6-1 to TRBJ2-1; 8 bases align to TRBD2. Germline V gene data show CDR1 as MNHNS and CDR2 as SASEGT. The CDR3 is 10 residues long.

The V gene is TRBV7-9, the J gene TRBJ2-7, with 9 positions matching TRBD1. The CDR3 spans 16 residues. J lost 5 bases, V lost 5 bases, and 13 bases had no gene match. In germline, CDR1 is SEHNR, CDR2 FQNEAQ (reference sequence). For the CDR3, the DNA is TGTGCCAGCAGCCTCCTACCGGGACAGGGTTCCAACGAGCAGTACTTC. Amino acids: CASSLLPGQGSNEQYF.

The chain recombines TRBV2 with TRBJ2-1; 8 bases agree with TRBD1. This CDR3 comprises 15 residues. Trimming at V came to 6 bases and at J to 7 bases, leaving 11 bases not matched to a gene. Germline loops: CDR1 SNHLY, CDR2 FYNNEI. CDR3 amino acids: CASRTGTGVLNEQFF. The CDR3 DNA reads as TGTGCCAGCAGGACCGGGACAGGTGTATTGAATGAGCAGTTCTTC.

The chain is built from TRBV6-5 and TRBJ2-5; no firm D call. Germline assignment: CDR1 MNHEY and CDR2 SVGAGI. CDR3 length equals 11 residues. V was cut by 7 bases and J by 3 bases, with 6 bases left in between. As DNA, the CDR3 is TGTGCCAGCACTCGGGAAGAGACCCAGTACTTC. Residues: CASTREETQYF.

The chain uses TRBV5-4 and TRBJ2-2; 8 bases agree with TRBD1. Germline CDR1 is SGHNT and CDR2 is YYREEE (reference sequence). The CDR3 totals 14 residues. The junction had 0 bases not matched to a gene; V was cut back by 1 base and J by 4 bases. The CDR3 reads CASSLQGATGELFF. CDR3 DNA sequence: TGTGCCAGCAGCTTGCAGGGGGCCACCGGGGAGCTGTTTTTT.

This chain uses TRBV4-2 with TRBJ1-6; the D is unclear. The V gene lost 1 base and the J gene lost 10 bases, with 11 bases spanning the gap. Germline-derived CDR1 and CDR2 are LGHNA and YNFKEQ. The CDR3 contains 14 residues. The CDR3: CASSQARVRSPLHF. In nucleotides, the CDR3 is TGTGCCAGCAGCCAAGCGAGGGTGAGGTCACCCCTCCACTTT.

In nucleotides, the CDR3 is TGTGCCAGCAGTGAATTGGGAGGTCGACGGGTGACTGAAGCTTTCTTT. The encoded protein is CASSELGGRRVTEAFF. The rearrangement uses TRBV6-1 and TRBJ1-1; D is uncertain. There are 16 residues in the CDR3. The germline V gene has CDR1 MNHNS and CDR2 SASEGT. The V and J ends lost 2 bases and 5 bases respectively, with 18 bases between them.

J is TRBJ2-5 and V is TRBV7-9, with 10 bases aligning to TRBD1. The CDR3 totals 14 residues. Germline V gene data show CDR1 as SEHNR and CDR2 as FQNEAQ (reference sequence). J gave up 5 bases and V 5 bases, and 5 bases lay outside the gene matches. The CDR3 nucleotides read TGTGCCAGCAGCCAACCGGACAGGGGGGAGACCCAGTACTTC. This encodes CASSQPDRGETQYF.

The chain employs TRBV18 and TRBJ1-1; TRBD1 matches at 8 bases. Per the germline V gene, CDR1 is KGHSH and CDR2 is LQKENI. The CDR3 consists of 15 residues. Trimming took 3 bases from V and 3 from J; bases not matched to a gene: 6. CDR3 residues: CASSPPTGDDTEAFF. The CDR3 bases are TGTGCCAGCTCACCCCCGACAGGGGATGACACTGAAGCTTTCTTT.

The J gene is TRBJ2-3, the V gene TRBV7-9; D not certain. This CDR3 contains 14 residues. V gave up 3 bases and J gave up 0 bases, with 7 bases separating them. Looked up from germline, CDR1 is SEHNR and CDR2 is FQNEAQ (reference sequence). The CDR3 nucleotides are TGTGCCAGCAGCTTGACCTCTAGCACAGATACGCAGTATTTT. Its translation is CASSLTSSTDTQYF.

On this clone itself: This same CDR3 is encoded by further DNA sequences in the sample. CDR3 nucleotide sequence: TGCGCCAGCAGCTTGGTGCAGGGGTACGAGCAGTACTTC. This sequence encodes CASSLVQGYEQYF. V usage is TRBV5-1 and J usage is TRBJ2-7, with a weak D call TRBD1 (6 bases). Trimming took off 0 bases at V and 4 bases at J, with 8 bases between the two ends. Germline CDR1 is SGHRS and CDR2 is YFSETQ. This CDR3 is built from 13 residues.

This chain uses TRBV29-1 with TRBJ2-7; D may correspond to TRBD1 or TRBD2 (5 bases each). CDR3 size: 12 residues. V dropped 6 bases and J dropped 2 bases, with 11 bases sitting between them. The germline V gene has CDR1 SQVTM and CDR2 ANQGSEA. This chain's CDR3 is CSVERGPYEQYF. DNA for the CDR3: TGCAGCGTGGAAAGGGGACCCTACGAGCAGTACTTC.

This clone came up once. The chain combines TRBV4-2 with TRBJ2-3; D gene uncertain. Trimming pared 0 bases from V and 2 bases from J, leaving 9 bases between. The CDR3 contains 15 residues. In germline, CDR1 is LGHNA, CDR2 YNFKEQ. The CDR3 nucleotides read TGTGCCAGCAGCCAAGATTCATCCTACACAGATACGCAGTATTTT. Translating gives CASSQDSSYTDTQYF.

The J gene is TRBJ2-5, the V gene TRBV15; TRBD1 aligns across 7 bases. The CDR3 is 14 residues long. Germline-derived CDR1 and CDR2 are LNHNV and YYDKDF (reference sequence). Trimming took 3 bases from V and 4 from J; bases not matched to a gene: 5. CDR3 protein: CATSRTGQGETQYF. Written as DNA, the CDR3 is TGTGCCACCAGCAGGACAGGGCAAGGAGAGACCCAGTACTTC.

V and J are TRBV29-1 and TRBJ1-2; 7 bases match TRBD1. This CDR3 is 13 amino acids long. The germline gives CDR1 SQVTM, CDR2 ANQGSEA. The trim removed 6 bases at V and 3 bases at J, leaving 7 bases unmatched. CDR3 nucleotide sequence: TGCAGCGTACCTAGGGGGCAGGACTATGGCTACACCTTC. It translates to CSVPRGQDYGYTF. Looking up the rest from reference TRBV29-1 and TRBJ1-2 gives the full variable domain: SAVISQKPSRDICQRGTSLTIQCQVDSQVTMMFWYRQQPGQSLTLIATANQGSEATYESGFVIDKFPISRPNLTFSTLTVSNMSPEDSSIYLCSVPRGQDYGYTFGSGTRLTVV.

This chain links TRBV28 with TRBJ1-2, with D unclear. V lost 2 bases to trimming and J lost 8 bases, with 15 bases between them. The CDR3 is 14 amino acids. The V gene's germline CDR1 is MDHEN and CDR2 SYDVKM. The CDR3 sequence: CASSLARHASGYTF. The CDR3 DNA is TGTGCCAGCAGTTTAGCGAGACACGCTAGCGGCTACACCTTC.